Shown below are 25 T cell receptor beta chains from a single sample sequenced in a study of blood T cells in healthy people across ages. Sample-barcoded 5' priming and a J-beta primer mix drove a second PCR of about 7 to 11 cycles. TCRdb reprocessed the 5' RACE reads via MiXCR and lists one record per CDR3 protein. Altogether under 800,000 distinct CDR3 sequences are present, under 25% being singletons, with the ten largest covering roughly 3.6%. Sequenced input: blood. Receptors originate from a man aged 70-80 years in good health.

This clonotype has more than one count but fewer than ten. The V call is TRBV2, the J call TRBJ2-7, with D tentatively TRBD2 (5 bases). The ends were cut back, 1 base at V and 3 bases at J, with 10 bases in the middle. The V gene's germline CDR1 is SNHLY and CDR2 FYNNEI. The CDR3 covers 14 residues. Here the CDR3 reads CASSEEGGGYEQYF. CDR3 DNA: TGTGCCAGCAGTGAAGAAGGAGGCGGCTACGAGCAGTACTTC.

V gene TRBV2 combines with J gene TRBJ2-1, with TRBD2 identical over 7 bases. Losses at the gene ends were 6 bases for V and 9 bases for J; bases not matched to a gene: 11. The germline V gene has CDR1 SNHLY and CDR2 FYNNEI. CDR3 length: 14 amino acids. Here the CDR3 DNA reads TGTGCCAGCAGACCGGGACTACCCATGGCTGAGCAGTTCTTC. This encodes CASRPGLPMAEQFF.

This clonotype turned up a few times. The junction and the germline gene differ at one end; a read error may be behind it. The DNA for the CDR3 is TGTGCCAGCACCCCCGGTCCTGGAAACACAATATATTTT. Its protein is CASTPGPGNTIYF. The genes are TRBV3-1 and TRBJ1-3; no clear D. CDR3 length: 13 residues. Germline lookup yields CDR1 LGHDT and CDR2 YNNKEL (reference sequence).

The CDR3 here is CASSQGAGGPSEQFF. DNA for the CDR3: TGTGCCAGCAGCCAAGGGGCCGGCGGACCTTCGGAGCAGTTCTTC. V gene TRBV14 combines with J gene TRBJ2-1; D uncertain. V lost 1 base and J 10 bases, leaving 17 bases between the germline ends. Germline V gene lookup returns CDR1 SGHDN and CDR2 FVKESK. This CDR3 has 15 amino acids.

CDR3 in amino acids: CASSRQVNYNEQFF. The DNA of the CDR3 is TGTGCCAGTAGCCGGCAGGTGAACTACAATGAGCAGTTCTTC. The J gene is TRBJ2-1, the V gene TRBV7-9; D ambiguous. Trimming pared 9 bases from V and 3 bases from J, leaving 15 bases between. The germline gives CDR1 SEHNR, CDR2 FQNEAQ (reference sequence). CDR3 length: 14 residues.

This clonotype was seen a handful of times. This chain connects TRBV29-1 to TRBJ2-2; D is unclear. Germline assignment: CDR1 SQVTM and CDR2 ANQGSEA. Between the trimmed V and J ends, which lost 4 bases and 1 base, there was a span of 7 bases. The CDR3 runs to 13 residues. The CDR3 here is CSVGHGNTGELFF. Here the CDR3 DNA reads TGCAGCGTTGGGCACGGGAACACCGGGGAGCTGTTTTTT.

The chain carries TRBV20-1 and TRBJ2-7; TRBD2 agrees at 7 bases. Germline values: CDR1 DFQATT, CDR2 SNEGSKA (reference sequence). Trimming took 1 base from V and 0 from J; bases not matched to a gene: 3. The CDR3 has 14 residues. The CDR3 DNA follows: TGCAGTGCTAGAGCCCTAGCGGACTCCTACGAGCAGTACTTC. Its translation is CSARALADSYEQYF.

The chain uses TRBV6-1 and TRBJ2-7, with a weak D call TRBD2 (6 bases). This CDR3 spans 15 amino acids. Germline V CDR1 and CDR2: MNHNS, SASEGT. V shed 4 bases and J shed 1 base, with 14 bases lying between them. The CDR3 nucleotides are TGTGCCAGCAGTGCGACTGGGACTTGGTCCTACGAGCAGTACTTC. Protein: CASSATGTWSYEQYF.

CDR3 nucleotides: TGTGCCAGCAGTGTTGACAGGGTCTCCTACGAGCAGTACTTC. Encoded protein: CASSVDRVSYEQYF. V usage is TRBV2 and J usage is TRBJ2-7; the match to TRBD1 covers 7 bases. Germline V lookup: CDR1 SNHLY, CDR2 FYNNEI. The CDR3 loop spans 14 amino acids. Trimming removed 4 bases from V and 0 bases from J; junction bases left unmatched: 3.

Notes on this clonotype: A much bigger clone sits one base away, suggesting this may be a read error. CDR3 residues: CASSATGLAEIGTDTQHF. CDR3 in DNA: TGTGCCAGCAGCGCCACGGGACTAGCGGAAATAGGCACAGATACGCAGCATTTT. This sequence joins TRBV7-3 and TRBJ2-3; D perhaps matches TRBD1 (5 bases). TRBJ1-5 matches the DNA end more closely, so the J call is doubtful. CDR3 length: 18 amino acids. Germline lookup yields CDR1 SGHTA and CDR2 FQGTGA.

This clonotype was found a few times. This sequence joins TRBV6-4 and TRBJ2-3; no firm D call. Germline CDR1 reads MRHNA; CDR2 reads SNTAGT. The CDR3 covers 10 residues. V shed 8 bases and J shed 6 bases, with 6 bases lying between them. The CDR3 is CASWGDTQYF. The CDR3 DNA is TGTGCCAGCTGGGGTGATACGCAGTATTTT.

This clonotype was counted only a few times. The CDR3 loop is CASSEGELGAFF. Written as DNA, the CDR3 is TGTGCCAGCAGTGAAGGAGAGCTGGGAGCCTTCTTT. The chain has TRBV2 and TRBJ1-1, with no clear D. The CDR3 has 12 amino acids. Trimming stripped 1 base from V and 14 bases from J, with 14 bases between. From germline, CDR1 is SNHLY and CDR2 FYNNEI.

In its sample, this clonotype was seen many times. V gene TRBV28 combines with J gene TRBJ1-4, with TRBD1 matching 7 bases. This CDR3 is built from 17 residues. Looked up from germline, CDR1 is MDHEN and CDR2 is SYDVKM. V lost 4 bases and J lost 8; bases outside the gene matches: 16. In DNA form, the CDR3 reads TGTGCCAGCAGTTCAGAACAGAGAGACAGGGTGTGGGAAAAACTGTTTTTT. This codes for CASSSEQRDRVWEKLFF.

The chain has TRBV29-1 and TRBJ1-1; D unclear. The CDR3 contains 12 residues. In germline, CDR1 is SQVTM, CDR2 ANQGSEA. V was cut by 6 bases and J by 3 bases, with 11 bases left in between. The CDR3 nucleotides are TGCAGCGTAGACAAAGGGTACACTGAAGCTTTCTTT. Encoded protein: CSVDKGYTEAFF.

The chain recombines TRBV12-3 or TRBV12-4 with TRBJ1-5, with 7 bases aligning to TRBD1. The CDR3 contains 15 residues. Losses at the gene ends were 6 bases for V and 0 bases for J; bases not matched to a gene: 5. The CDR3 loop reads CASRAGGHSNQPQHF. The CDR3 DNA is TGTGCCAGCAGGGCAGGGGGGCATAGCAATCAGCCCCAGCATTTT.

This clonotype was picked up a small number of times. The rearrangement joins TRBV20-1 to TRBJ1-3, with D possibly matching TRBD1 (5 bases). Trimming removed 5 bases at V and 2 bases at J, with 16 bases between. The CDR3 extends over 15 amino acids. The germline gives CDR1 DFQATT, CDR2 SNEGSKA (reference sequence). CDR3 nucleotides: TGCAGTGCTCCCTGGTCTGCAGGGACTGGAAACACCATATATTTT. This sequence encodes CSAPWSAGTGNTIYF.

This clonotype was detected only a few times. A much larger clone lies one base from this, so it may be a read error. The CDR3, as DNA: TGTGCCAGCAGTTTAGAGGGTTCAGGAGCTTTCTTT. Its protein is CASSLEGSGAFF. This rearrangement joins TRBV12-3 or TRBV12-4 to TRBJ1-1; D is ambiguous. This CDR3 contains 12 residues. The V gene lost 1 base and the J gene lost 10 bases, with 10 bases spanning the gap.

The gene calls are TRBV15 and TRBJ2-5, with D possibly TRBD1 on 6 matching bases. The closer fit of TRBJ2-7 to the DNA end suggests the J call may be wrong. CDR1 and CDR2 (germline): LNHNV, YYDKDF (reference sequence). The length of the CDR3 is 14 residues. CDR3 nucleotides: TGTGCCACCAGCTCCTTAGGGGGCTCCTACGAGCAGTACTTC. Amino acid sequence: CATSSLGGSYEQYF.

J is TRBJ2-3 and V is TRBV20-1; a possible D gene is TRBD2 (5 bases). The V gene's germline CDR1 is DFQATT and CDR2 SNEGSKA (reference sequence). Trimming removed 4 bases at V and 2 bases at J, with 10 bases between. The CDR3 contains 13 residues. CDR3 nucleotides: TGCAGTGCTACGGACTTCAACACAGATACGCAGTATTTT. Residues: CSATDFNTDTQYF.

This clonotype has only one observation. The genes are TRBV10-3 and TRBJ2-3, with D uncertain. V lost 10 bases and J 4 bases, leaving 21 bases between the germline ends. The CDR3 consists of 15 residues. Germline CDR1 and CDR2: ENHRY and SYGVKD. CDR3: CATKSQLGVADTQYF. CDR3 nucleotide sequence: TGTGCCACCAAAAGCCAGCTGGGCGTCGCAGATACGCAGTATTTT.

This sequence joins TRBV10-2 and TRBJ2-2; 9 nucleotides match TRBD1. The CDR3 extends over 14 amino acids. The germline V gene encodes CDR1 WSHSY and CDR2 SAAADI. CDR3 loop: CATQGQGGSGELFF. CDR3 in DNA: TGCGCTACCCAGGGACAGGGAGGTTCCGGGGAGCTGTTTTTT.

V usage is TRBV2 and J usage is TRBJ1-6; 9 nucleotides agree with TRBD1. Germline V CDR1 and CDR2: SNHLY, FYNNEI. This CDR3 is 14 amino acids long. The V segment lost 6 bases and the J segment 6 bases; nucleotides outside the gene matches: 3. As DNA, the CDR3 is TGTGCCAGCAGGAAGACAGGGGGTAATTCACCCCTCCACTTT. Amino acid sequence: CASRKTGGNSPLHF.

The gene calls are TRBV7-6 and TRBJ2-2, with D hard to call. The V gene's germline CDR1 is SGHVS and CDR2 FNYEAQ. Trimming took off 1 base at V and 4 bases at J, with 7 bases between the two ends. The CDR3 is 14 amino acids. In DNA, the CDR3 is TGTGCCAGCAGCTTAGACGCAGTCACCGGGGAGCTGTTTTTT. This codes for CASSLDAVTGELFF. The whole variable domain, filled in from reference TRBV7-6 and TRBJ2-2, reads GAGVSQSPRYKVTKRGQDVALRCDPISGHVSLYWYRQALGQGPEFLTYFNYEAQQDKSGLPNDRFSAERPEGSISTLTIQRTEQRDSAMYRCASSLDAVTGELFFGEGSRLTVL.

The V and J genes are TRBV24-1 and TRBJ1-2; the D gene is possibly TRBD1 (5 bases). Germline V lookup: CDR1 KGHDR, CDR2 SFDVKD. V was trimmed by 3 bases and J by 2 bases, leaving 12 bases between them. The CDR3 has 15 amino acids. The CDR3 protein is CATSDPTGTNYGYTF. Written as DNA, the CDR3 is TGTGCCACCAGTGATCCCACTGGGACCAACTATGGCTACACCTTC.

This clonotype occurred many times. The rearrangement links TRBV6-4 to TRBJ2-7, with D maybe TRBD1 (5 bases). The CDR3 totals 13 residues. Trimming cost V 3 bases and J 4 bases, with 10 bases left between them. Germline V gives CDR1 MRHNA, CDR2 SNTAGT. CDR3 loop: CASSDPGYYEQYF. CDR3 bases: TGTGCCAGCAGTGATCCAGGGTATTACGAGCAGTACTTC.